These 12 T cell receptor beta chains share one sample of origin, sequenced in a study of blood T cell repertoires in COVID-19. TCRdb's table, derived via immunoSEQ multiplex PCR, lists solely in-frame clones and lacks some. The data hold tens of thousands of clones, with around 83% observed a single time. Input material: peripheral blood. The receptors here all came from a man aged 45-60 years with active COVID-19.

V gene TRBV6-5 combines with J gene TRBJ1-2; no firm D call. CDR1 is MNHEY and CDR2 is SVGAGI in the germline V gene. The CDR3 covers 12 residues. V was shortened by 6 bases and J by 7 bases, with 12 bases between the two germline ends. The CDR3 sequence: CASRFAEGGYTF. The CDR3 DNA follows: TGTGCCAGCAGATTCGCGGAAGGTGGCTACACCTTC.

The chain recombines TRBV7-8 with TRBJ2-3, with a weak D call TRBD2 (6 bases). The CDR3 runs to 15 residues. The germline CDR1 and CDR2 sequences are SGHVS and FQNEAQ. The ends were cut back, 4 bases at V and 2 bases at J, with 13 bases in the middle. CDR3 region: CASSSPGGTTDTQYF. The CDR3 region has the DNA TGTGCCAGCAGCTCTCCTGGCGGGACCACAGATACGCAGTATTTT.

The J gene is TRBJ1-2, the V gene TRBV28; D is uncertain. This CDR3 has 13 amino acids. The V gene lost 7 bases and the J gene lost 0 bases, with 9 bases spanning the gap. CDR1 is MDHEN, CDR2 SYDVKM, per germline. In nucleotides, the CDR3 is TGTGCCAGCACTCTCAACACTAACTATGGCTACACCTTC. This encodes CASTLNTNYGYTF.

This chain links TRBV18 with TRBJ1-2; D uncertain. CDR1 is KGHSH, CDR2 LQKENI, per germline. This CDR3 is built from 13 residues. V was trimmed by 1 base and J by 8 bases, leaving 11 bases between them. CDR3 residues: CASSPREVTGYTF. The CDR3 DNA follows: TGTGCCAGCTCACCACGCGAAGTAACCGGCTACACCTTC.

This clone appeared once. V and J are TRBV19 and TRBJ2-7; D unclear. The V and J ends lost 1 base and 0 bases respectively, with 7 bases between them. In germline, CDR1 is LNHDA, CDR2 SQIVND (reference sequence). The CDR3 covers 14 residues. The CDR3 loop is CASSIGWSSYEQYF. CDR3 bases: TGTGCCAGTAGTATAGGTTGGAGCTCCTACGAGCAGTACTTC.

This clone was recorded a few times. The genes are TRBV19 and TRBJ2-7; a weak D match, TRBD1 (6 bases). V was trimmed by 3 bases and J by 0 bases, leaving 9 bases between them. Germline lookup yields CDR1 LNHDA and CDR2 SQIVND (reference sequence). CDR3 length: 14 residues. CDR3 region: CASSIGQFSYEQYF. The CDR3 region has the DNA TGTGCCAGTAGTATCGGACAGTTCTCCTACGAGCAGTACTTC.

The chain employs TRBV7-3 and TRBJ2-1; TRBD2 might be the D (5 bases). Germline V gives CDR1 SGHTA, CDR2 FQGTGA. Trimming took off 5 bases at V and 4 bases at J, with 12 bases between the two ends. The CDR3 totals 14 residues. CDR3 region: CASSVTGDYNEQFF. In DNA, the CDR3 is TGTGCCAGCAGCGTCACCGGGGATTACAATGAGCAGTTCTTC.

CDR3 loop: CASSLGLGTSTDTQYF. CDR3 bases: TGTGCCAGCAGCTTAGGTCTCGGGACTAGCACAGATACGCAGTATTTT. The gene calls are TRBV11-2 and TRBJ2-3; tentative D call: TRBD2 (6 bases). This CDR3 contains 16 residues. V lost 1 base and J 0 bases, leaving 11 bases between the germline ends. The germline V gene has CDR1 SGHAT and CDR2 FQNNGV.

The rearrangement links TRBV6-5 to TRBJ2-7, with 8 bases matching TRBD2. Per the germline V gene, CDR1 is MNHEY and CDR2 is SVGAGI. The trim removed 6 bases at V and 0 bases at J, leaving 4 bases unmatched. The CDR3 consists of 14 residues. Here the CDR3 reads CASRKSGSSYEQYF. The CDR3 DNA reads TGTGCCAGCAGGAAGAGCGGGAGCTCCTACGAGCAGTACTTC.

This sequence joins TRBV7-3 and TRBJ2-2, with 8 bases matching TRBD2. The CDR3 sequence is 15 residues long. Trimming at V came to 5 bases and at J to 8 bases, leaving 10 bases not matched to a gene. CDR1 and CDR2 from the germline V gene are SGHTA and FQGTGA. The DNA for the CDR3 is TGTGCCAGCAGCCCCACGGGGGGGTCGTGGGGGGAGCTGTTTTTT. Protein sequence: CASSPTGGSWGELFF.

V and J are TRBV6-1 and TRBJ2-1, with 9 bases lining up with TRBD2. Germline CDR1 MNHNS, CDR2 SASEGT. V shed 4 bases, J shed 0 bases, and the junction held 4 bases outside the gene matches. CDR3 length: 16 residues. CDR3 amino acids: CASSVPSGTSYNEQFF. CDR3 sequence (DNA): TGTGCCAGCAGTGTGCCTAGCGGGACCTCCTACAATGAGCAGTTCTTC.

The rearrangement uses TRBV6-5 and TRBJ1-2; no firm D call. This CDR3 spans 13 amino acids. Per the germline V gene, CDR1 is MNHEY and CDR2 is SVGAGI. V was cut by 0 bases and J by 3 bases, with 5 bases left in between. CDR3 amino acids: CASSYSRYYGYTF. CDR3 bases: TGTGCCAGCAGTTACTCTCGGTACTATGGCTACACCTTC.